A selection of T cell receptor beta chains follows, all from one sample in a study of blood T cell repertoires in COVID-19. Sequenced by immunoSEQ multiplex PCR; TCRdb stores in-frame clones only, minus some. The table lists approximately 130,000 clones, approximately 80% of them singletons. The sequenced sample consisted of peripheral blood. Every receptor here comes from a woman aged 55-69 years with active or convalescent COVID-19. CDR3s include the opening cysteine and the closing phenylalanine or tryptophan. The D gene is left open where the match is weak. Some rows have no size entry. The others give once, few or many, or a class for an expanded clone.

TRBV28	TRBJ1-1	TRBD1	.	TGTGCCAGCAGTTTAGGGGGACAGGGGGTGGGTTTTACCTCTGAAGCTTTCTTT	CASSLGGQGVGFTSEAFF
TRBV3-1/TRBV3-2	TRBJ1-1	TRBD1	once	TGTGCCAGCAGCCCACGACAGGGGCAACGAAATACTGAAGCTTTCTTT	CASSPRQGQRNTEAFF
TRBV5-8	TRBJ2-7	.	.	TGTGCCAGCAGCTCCTTAAAGGGAGGATACGAGCAGTACTTC	CASSSLKGGYEQYF
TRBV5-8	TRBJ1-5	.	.	TGTGCCAGCAGCTTTTTCGGGAATCAGCCCCAGCATTTT	CASSFFGNQPQHF
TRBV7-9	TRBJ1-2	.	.	TGTGCCAGCAGCTTAGTAGGGGGTAACTATGGCTACACCTTC	CASSLVGGNYGYTF
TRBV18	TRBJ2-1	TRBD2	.	TGTGCCAGCTCACGTACTAGCGGAACCTCATACAATGAGCAGTTCTTC	CASSRTSGTSYNEQFF
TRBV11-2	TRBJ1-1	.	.	TGTGCCAGCAGCCCGCTACGCGTTGAAGCTTTCTTT	CASSPLRVEAFF
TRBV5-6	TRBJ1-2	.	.	TGTGCCAGCAGCTTGTCCGCGGAGGCTAACTATGGCTACACCTTC	CASSLSAEANYGYTF
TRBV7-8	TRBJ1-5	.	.	TGTGCCAGCAGCCCCTCTGGGGGGGGGTCCAATCAGCCCCAGCATTTT	CASSPSGGGSNQPQHF
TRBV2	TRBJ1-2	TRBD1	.	TGTGCCAGCACCTCCGACAGGGGTGGCTACACCTTC	CASTSDRGGYTF
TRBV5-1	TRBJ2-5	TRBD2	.	TGCGCCAGCCTCCCGACTAGCGGGAGTGAGACCCAGTACTTC	CASLPTSGSETQYF
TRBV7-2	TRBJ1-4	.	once	TGTGCCAGCAGCTTCGCTGCGGGGGCTGGTGAAAAACTGTTTTTT	CASSFAAGAGEKLFF
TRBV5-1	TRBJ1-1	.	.	TGCGCCAGTCGCCGGGGGGGCACTGAAGCTTTCTTT	CASRRGGTEAFF
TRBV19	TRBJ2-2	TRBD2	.	TGTGCCAGTAATAGCGGGGCAATCACCGGGGAGCTGTTTTTT	CASNSGAITGELFF
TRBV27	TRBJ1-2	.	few	TGTGCCAGCAGTTTAGCGGGACGGAGCTATGGCTACACCTTC	CASSLAGRSYGYTF
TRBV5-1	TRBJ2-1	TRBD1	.	TGCGCCAGCAGCTTTGGGACAGGTTTCCCCAATGAGCAGTTCTTC	CASSFGTGFPNEQFF
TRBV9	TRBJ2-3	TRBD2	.	TGTGCCAGCAGCGCCGACCCGGGACTATACACAGATACGCAGTATTTT	CASSADPGLYTDTQYF
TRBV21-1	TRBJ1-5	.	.	TGTGCCAGCACTCCTGAGGGGACAGGGGAACTCTGTTGCAATCAGCCCCAGCATTTT	CASTPEGTGELCCNQPQHF
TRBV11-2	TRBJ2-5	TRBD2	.	TGTGCCAGCAGCCCCGGGACTAGCGGGAGAAGTGAGACCCAGTACTTC	CASSPGTSGRSETQYF
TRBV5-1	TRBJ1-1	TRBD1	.	TGCGCCAGCAGCTGGGGACAGGGCGGGACTGAAGCTTTCTTT	CASSWGQGGTEAFF
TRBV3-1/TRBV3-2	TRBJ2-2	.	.	TGTGCCAGCAGCCCGCGAAGTATGAACACCGGGGAGCTGTTTTTT	CASSPRSMNTGELFF
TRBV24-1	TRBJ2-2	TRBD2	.	TGTGCCACCAGTGATCCGATAGCGGGGGGCACCGGGGAGCTGTTTTTT	CATSDPIAGGTGELFF
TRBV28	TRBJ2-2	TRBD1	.	TGTGCCAGCAGTTTACAGGGGGTAAAAACCGGGGAGCTGTTTTTT	CASSLQGVKTGELFF
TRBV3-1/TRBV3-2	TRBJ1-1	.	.	TGTGCCAGCAGCCAAGATCTCGGGGTTCCTGAAGCTTTCTTT	CASSQDLGVPEAFF
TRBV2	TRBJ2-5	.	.	TGTGCCAGCAGGTGGATAGACAGCCAAGAGACCCAGTACTTC	CASRWIDSQETQYF
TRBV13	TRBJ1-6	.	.	TGTGCCAGCAGCTATCGAGACACGAATTCACCCCTCCACTTT	CASSYRDTNSPLHF